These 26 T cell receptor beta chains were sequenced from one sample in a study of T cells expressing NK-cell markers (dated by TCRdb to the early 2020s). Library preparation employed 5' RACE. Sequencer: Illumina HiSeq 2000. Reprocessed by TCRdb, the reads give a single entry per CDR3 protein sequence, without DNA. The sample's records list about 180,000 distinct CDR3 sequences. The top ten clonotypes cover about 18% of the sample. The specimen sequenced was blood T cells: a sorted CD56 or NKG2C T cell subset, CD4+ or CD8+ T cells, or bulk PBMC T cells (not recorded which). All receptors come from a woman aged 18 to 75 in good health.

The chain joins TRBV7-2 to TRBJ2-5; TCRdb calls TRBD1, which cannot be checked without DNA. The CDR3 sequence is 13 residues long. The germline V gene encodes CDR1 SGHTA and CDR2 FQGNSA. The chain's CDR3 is CASSLDTGETQYF. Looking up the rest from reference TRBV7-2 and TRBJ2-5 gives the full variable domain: GAGVSQSPSNKVTEKGKDVELRCDPISGHTALYWYRQSLGQGLEFLIYFQGNSAPDKSGLPSDRFSAERTGGSVSTLTIQRTQQEDSAVYLCASSLDTGETQYFGPGTRLLVL.

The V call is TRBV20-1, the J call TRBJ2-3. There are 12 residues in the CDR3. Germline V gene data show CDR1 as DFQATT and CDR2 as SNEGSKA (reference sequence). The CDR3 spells CSARYSTDTQYF.

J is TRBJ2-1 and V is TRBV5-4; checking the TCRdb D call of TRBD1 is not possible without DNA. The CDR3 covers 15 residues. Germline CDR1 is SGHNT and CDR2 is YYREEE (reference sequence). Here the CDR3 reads CASSLELGAYNEQFF.

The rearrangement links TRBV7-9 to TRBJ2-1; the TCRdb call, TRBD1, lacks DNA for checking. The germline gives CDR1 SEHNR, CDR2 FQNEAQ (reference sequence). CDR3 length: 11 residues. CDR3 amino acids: CASTPDRGQFF.

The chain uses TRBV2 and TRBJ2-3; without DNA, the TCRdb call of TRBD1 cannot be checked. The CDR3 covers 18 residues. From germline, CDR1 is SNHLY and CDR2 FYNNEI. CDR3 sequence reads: CASRDRRQGPSRADTQYF.

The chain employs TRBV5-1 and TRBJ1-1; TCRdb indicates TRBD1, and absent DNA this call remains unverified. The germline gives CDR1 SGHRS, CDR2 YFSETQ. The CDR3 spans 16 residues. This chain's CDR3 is CASSFTGPRMNTEAFF.

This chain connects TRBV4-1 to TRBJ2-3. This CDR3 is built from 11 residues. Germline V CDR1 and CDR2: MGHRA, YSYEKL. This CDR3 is CASSHRDTQYF.

CDR3 amino acids: CASSRQGNTGELFF. The rearrangement uses TRBV7-2 and TRBJ2-2; TCRdb gives TRBD1 as the D gene, but with no DNA this cannot be confirmed. The CDR3 runs 14 residues. Germline V CDR1 and CDR2: SGHTA, FQGNSA.

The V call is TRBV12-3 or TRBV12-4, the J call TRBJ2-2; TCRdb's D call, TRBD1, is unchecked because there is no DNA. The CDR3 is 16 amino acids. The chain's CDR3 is CASRASGTRPTGELFF.

CDR3: CASSFRTGGDTQYF. The rearrangement uses TRBV7-2 and TRBJ2-3; TCRdb reports TRBD1, a call that lacks DNA to check it against. Germline V CDR1 and CDR2: SGHTA, FQGNSA. The CDR3 has 14 residues.

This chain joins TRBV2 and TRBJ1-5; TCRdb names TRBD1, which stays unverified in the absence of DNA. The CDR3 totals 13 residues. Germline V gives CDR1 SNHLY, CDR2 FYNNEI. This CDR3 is CATQGNSNQPQHF. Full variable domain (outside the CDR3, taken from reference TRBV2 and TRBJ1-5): EPEVTQTPSHQVTQMGQEVILRCVPISNHLYFYWYRQILGQKVEFLVSFYNNEISEKSEIFDDQFSVERPDGSNFTLKIRSTKLEDSAMYFCATQGNSNQPQHFGDGTRLSIL.

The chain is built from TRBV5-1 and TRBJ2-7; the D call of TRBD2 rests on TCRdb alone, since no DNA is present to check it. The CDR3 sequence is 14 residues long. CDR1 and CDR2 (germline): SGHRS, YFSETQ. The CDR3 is CASSLTSGAHEQYF.

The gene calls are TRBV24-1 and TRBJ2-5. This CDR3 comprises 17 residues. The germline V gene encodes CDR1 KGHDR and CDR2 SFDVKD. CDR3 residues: CATSDFSSSKDQETQYF.

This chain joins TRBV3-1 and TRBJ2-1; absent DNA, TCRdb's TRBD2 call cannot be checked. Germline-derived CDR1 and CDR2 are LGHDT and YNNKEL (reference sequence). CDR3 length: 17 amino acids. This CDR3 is CASSQDRSGRAESEQFF.

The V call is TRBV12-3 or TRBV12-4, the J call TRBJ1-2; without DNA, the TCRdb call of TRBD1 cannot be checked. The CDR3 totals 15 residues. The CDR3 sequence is CASSPTRGMGHGYTF.

The CDR3 loop is CASSLDKNIQYF. V gene TRBV12-3 or TRBV12-4 combines with J gene TRBJ2-4. The CDR3 covers 12 residues.

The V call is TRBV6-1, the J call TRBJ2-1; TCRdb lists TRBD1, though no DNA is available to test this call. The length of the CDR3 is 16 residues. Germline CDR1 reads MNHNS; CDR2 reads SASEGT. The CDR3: CASSENGGSSYNEQFF.

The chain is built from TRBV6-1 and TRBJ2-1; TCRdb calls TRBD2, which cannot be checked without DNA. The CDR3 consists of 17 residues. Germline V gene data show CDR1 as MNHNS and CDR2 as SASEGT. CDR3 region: CASSATSGAGVVNEQFF.

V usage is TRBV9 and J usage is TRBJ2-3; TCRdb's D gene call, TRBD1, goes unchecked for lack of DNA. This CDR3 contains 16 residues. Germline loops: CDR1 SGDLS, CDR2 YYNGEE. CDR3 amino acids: CASSAWAGIGTDTQYF.

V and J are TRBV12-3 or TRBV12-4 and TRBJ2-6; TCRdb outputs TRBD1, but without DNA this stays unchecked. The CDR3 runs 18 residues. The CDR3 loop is CASRALDRGLGGANVLTF.

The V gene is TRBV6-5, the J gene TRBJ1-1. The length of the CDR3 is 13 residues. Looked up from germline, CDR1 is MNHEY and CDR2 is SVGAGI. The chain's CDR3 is CASSSRGEAEAFF.

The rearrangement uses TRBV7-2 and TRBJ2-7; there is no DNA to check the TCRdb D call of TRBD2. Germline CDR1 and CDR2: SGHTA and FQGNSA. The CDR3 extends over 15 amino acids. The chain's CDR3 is CASSPDPGGRYEQYF.

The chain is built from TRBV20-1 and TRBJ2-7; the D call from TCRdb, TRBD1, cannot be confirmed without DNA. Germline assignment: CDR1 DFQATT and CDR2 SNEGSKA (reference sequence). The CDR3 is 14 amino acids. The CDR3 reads CSARAGRYSYEQYF.

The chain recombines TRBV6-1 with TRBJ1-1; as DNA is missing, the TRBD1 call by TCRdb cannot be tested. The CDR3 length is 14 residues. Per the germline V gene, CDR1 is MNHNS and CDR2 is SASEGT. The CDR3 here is CASSLGVDGAEAFF.

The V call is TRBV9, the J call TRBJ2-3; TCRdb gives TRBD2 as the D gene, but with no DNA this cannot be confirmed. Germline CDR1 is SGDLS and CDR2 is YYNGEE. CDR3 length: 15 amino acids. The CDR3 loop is CASSRLSGGTDTQYF.

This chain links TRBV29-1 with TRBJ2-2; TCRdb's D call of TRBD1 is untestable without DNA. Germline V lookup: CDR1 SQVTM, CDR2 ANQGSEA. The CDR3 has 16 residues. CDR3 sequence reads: CSVRVGDTANTGELFF.